The rows below give T cell receptor beta chains drawn from one sample of a study of blood T cell repertoires in COVID-19. The table came from immunoSEQ multiplex PCR; TCRdb's copy has only in-frame clones and leaves some out. The sample includes about 250,000 clones, approximately 90% of them seen just once. Source material: peripheral blood. Receptors originate from a man aged 18 to 30 with active or convalescent COVID-19. Both conserved end residues are part of each CDR3. Each record gives: clone size, D gene, J gene, V gene, CDR3 DNA, CDR3 protein. D genes are given only for firm matches. Rows give clone size only sometimes, using once, few, many, or a class for an expanded clone.

>.|.|TRBJ1-1|TRBV19
TGTGCCAGTAGTATTGGACAGAATCCGAACACTGAAGCTTTCTTT
CASSIGQNPNTEAFF
>.|TRBD2|TRBJ2-3|TRBV4-3
TGCGCCAGCAGCCAAGAGGTAACCGGGGGGAGTACAGATACGCAGTATTTT
CASSQEVTGGSTDTQYF
>once|TRBD2|TRBJ2-3|TRBV2
TGTGCCAGCAGGCCGGGACTAGCGGGGGCCGGCACAGATACGCAGTATTTT
CASRPGLAGAGTDTQYF
>once|.|TRBJ2-1|TRBV5-4
TGTGCCAGCAGCTTGGAGATTAGCAGCAATGAGCAGTTCTTC
CASSLEISSNEQFF
>.|TRBD2|TRBJ2-2|TRBV10-3
TGTGCCATCACCCAGGGGAGCGGGAGCGGCACCGGGGAGCTGTTTTTT
CAITQGSGSGTGELFF
>.|.|TRBJ2-1|TRBV11-2
TGTGCCAGCAGCTTATACGGGGGAGACTACAATGAGCAGTTCTTC
CASSLYGGDYNEQFF
>.|.|TRBJ1-4|TRBV14
TGTGCCAGCAGTCAAACAGCCTACGATGAAAAACTGTTTTTT
CASSQTAYDEKLFF
>once|TRBD2|TRBJ2-3|TRBV11-2
TGTGCCAGCAGCTTATGGGCTAGCGGGAAGCCAGATACGCAGTATTTT
CASSLWASGKPDTQYF
>.|TRBD2|TRBJ2-3|TRBV3-1/TRBV3-2
TGTGCCAGCAGCCAAGATAGCGGGAGACAAGAGACGCAGTATTTT
CASSQDSGRQETQYF
>.|.|TRBJ2-2|TRBV28
TGTGCCAGCAGCCTCCAGGGGGGACCCACCGGGGAGCTGTTTTTT
CASSLQGGPTGELFF
>.|.|TRBJ1-3|TRBV5-8
TGTGCCAGCAGCTTGGGGGTTGGAGGGACCGTCTCTGGAAACACCATATATTTT
CASSLGVGGTVSGNTIYF
>.|.|TRBJ1-1|TRBV28
TGTGCCAGCAGTTTGGTGGGAGGGGGAGTTAGCGCTGAAGCTTTCTTT
CASSLVGGGVSAEAFF
>few|.|TRBJ1-1|TRBV11-3
TGTGCCAGCAGCCCGAAGGGGACAAACACTGAAGCTTTCTTT
CASSPKGTNTEAFF
>.|.|TRBJ1-2|TRBV5-6
TGTGCCAGCACCCCCGTGGGCTTTTGGAGCTACACCTTC
CASTPVGFWSYTF
>.|.|TRBJ1-2|TRBV19
TGTGCCAGTAGTACCGCAGGTTTACGGTATGGCTACACCTTC
CASSTAGLRYGYTF
>.|TRBD2|TRBJ2-1|TRBV19
TGTGCCAGTAGTATGAAGCGGGGGGGCGGATTGAATGAGCAGTTCTTC
CASSMKRGGGLNEQFF
>.|.|TRBJ2-2|TRBV7-6
TGTGCCAGCAGCTTATATACAGGGCTTTCGACCGGGGAGCTGTTTTTT
CASSLYTGLSTGELFF
>.|TRBD1|TRBJ1-5|TRBV2
TGTGCCAGCCAGCCGGGGACAGCGTCCAATCAGCCCCAGCATTTT
CASQPGTASNQPQHF
>.|TRBD2|TRBJ2-2|TRBV5-4
TGTGCCAGCAGCTTGACGGGACTAGCGGATACCGGGGAGCTGTTTTTT
CASSLTGLADTGELFF
>.|.|TRBJ2-7|TRBV4-3
TGCGCCAGCAGCCAAGAATCCCGAGGGCTCGACGAGCAGTACTTC
CASSQESRGLDEQYF
>.|.|TRBJ1-5|TRBV12-5
TGTGCTAGTGGTTTGGGGCCCATCAATCAGCCCCAGCATTTT
CASGLGPINQPQHF
>many|TRBD1|TRBJ2-7|TRBV2
TGTGCCAGCAGAACAGGGGTCTACGAGCAGTACTTC
CASRTGVYEQYF
>.|.|TRBJ1-1|TRBV7-3
TGTGCCAGCAGCTCAGTGAACACTGAAGCTTTCTTT
CASSSVNTEAFF
>.|TRBD2|TRBJ2-5|TRBV9
TGTGCCAGCACCCCCGGACTAGCTGAAGAGACCCAGTACTTC
CASTPGLAEETQYF
>.|.|TRBJ1-6|TRBV27
TGTGCCAGCAGTTTACTACAGGGTGGATCACCCCTCCACTTT
CASSLLQGGSPLHF
>.|.|TRBJ1-1|TRBV5-1
TGCGCCAGCCGAAAAACCGGGAACCCCGGAACTATGAACACTGAAGCTTTCTTT
CASRKTGNPGTMNTEAFF
>.|TRBD1|TRBJ1-2|TRBV13
TGTGCCAGCAGCCTCGACAGGGGGCGCGGGGGCTACACCTTC
CASSLDRGRGGYTF
>.|TRBD1|TRBJ2-3|TRBV7-9
TGTGCCGGAAGGGGACAGGGGATCCCAGATACGCAGTATTTT
CAGRGQGIPDTQYF
>.|TRBD1|TRBJ1-1|TRBV7-9
TGTGCCAGCAGCAACTCAGGGGGCTGGAACACTGAAGCTTTCTTT
CASSNSGGWNTEAFF